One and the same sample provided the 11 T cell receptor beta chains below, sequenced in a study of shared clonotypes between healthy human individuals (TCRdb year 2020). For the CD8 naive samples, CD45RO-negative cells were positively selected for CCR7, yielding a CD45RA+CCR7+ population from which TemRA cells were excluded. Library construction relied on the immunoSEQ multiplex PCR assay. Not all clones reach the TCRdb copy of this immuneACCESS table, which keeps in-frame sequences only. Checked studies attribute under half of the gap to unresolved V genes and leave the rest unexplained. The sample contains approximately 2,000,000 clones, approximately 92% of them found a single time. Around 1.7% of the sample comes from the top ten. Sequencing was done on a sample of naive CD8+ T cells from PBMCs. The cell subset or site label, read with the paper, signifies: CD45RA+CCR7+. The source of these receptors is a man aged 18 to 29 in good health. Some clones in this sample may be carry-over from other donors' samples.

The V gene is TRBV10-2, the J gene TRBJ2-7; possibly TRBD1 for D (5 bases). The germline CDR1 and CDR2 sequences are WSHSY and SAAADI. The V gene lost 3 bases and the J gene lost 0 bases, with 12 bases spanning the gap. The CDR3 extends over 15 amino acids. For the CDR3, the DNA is TGCGCCAGCAGTGACCCAGGGTACTACTCCTACGAGCAGTACTTC. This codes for CASSDPGYYSYEQYF.

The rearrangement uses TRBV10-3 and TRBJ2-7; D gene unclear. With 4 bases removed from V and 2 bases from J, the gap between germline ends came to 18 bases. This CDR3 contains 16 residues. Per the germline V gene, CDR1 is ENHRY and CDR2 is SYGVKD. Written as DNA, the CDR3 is TGTGCCATCAGTGGATCTGAAAAGGGATCCCCCTACGAGCAGTACTTC. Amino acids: CAISGSEKGSPYEQYF.

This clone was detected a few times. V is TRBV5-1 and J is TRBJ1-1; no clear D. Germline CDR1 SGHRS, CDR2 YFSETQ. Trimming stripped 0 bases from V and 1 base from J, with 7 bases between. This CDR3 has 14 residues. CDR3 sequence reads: CASSLDHGNTEAFF. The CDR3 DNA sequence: TGCGCCAGCAGCTTGGATCATGGGAACACTGAAGCTTTCTTT.

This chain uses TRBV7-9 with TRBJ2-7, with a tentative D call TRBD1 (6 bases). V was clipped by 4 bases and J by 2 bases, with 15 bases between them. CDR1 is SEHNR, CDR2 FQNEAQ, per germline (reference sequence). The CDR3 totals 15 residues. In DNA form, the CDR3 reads TGTGCCAGCAGCTCCCCTACAGGGACCCCCTACGAGCAGTACTTC. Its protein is CASSSPTGTPYEQYF.

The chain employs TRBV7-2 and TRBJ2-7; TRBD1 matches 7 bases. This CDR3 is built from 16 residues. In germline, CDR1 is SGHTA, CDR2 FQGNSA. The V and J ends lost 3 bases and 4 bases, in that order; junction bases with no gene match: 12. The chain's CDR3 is CASSFIAVTGSYEQYF. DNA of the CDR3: TGTGCCAGCAGCTTTATAGCTGTGACAGGGTCTTACGAGCAGTACTTC.

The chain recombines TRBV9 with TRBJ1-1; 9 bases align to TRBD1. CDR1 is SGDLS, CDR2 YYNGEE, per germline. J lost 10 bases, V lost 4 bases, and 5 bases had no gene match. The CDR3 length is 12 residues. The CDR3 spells CASSSGTGIAFF. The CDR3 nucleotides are TGTGCCAGCAGCTCCGGGACAGGGATAGCTTTCTTT.

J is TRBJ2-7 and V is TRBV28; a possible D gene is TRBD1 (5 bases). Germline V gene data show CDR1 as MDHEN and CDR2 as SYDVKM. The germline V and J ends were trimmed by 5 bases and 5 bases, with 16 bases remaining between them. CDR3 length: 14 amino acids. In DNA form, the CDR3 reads TGTGCCAGCAGTCGGTCTGGCAGGGCCCACGAGCAGTACTTC. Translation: CASSRSGRAHEQYF.

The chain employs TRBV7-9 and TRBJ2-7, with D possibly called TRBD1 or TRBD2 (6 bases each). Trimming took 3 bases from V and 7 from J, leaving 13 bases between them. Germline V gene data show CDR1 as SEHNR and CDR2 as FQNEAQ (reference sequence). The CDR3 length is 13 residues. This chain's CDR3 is CASSFGGPGEQYF. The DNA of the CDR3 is TGTGCCAGCAGCTTTGGGGGGCCGGGTGAGCAGTACTTC.

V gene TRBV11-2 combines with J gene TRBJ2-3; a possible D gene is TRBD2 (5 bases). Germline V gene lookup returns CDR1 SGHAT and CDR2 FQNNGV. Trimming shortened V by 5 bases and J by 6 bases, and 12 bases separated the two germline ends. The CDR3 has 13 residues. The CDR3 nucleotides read TGTGCCAGCAGCCAACTAGGGTGGGATACGCAGTATTTT. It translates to CASSQLGWDTQYF.

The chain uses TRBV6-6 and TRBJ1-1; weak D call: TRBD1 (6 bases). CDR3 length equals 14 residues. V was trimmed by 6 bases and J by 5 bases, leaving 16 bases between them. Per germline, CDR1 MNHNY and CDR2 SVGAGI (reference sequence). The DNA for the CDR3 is TGTGCCAGCAGCCGTAGCGGGCAGGGGACTGAAGCTTTCTTT. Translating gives CASSRSGQGTEAFF.

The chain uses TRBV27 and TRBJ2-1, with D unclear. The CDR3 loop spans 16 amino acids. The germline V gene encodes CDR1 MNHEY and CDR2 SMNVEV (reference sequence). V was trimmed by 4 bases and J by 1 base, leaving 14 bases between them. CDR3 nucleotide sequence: TGTGCCAGCAGTTATCTGGGTGGTGGGTCCTACAATGAGCAGTTCTTC. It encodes CASSYLGGGSYNEQFF.